This is a list of T cell receptor beta chains from one sample in a study of CD8 T cells in Susac syndrome. Each CDR3 protein is one row after TCRdb ran MiXCR on the immunoSEQ multiplex PCR reads. The sample consists of 100,000 to 150,000 distinct CDR3 sequences, roughly 76% of them appearing once. Source material: CD8+ T cells from PBMCs. The receptors derive from a human donor with multiple sclerosis. Each CDR3 is given with its conserved first and last residue. The order of the fields is clone size, J gene, V gene, D gene, CDR3 protein, CDR3 DNA. The D gene is left open where the match is weak. Not all rows give a size; the values are once, few, many and, for expanded clones, a class.

.,TRBJ1-1,TRBV12-3/TRBV12-4,.,CASSFVTSEAFF,TGTGCCAGCAGTTTTGTTACCTCTGAAGCTTTCTTT
.,TRBJ2-7,TRBV18,.,CASAPGGGTYEQYF,TGTGCCAGCGCACCAGGGGGGGGGACCTACGAGCAGTACTTC
.,TRBJ2-1,TRBV3-1,TRBD2,CASSQEVLIAGGSVDEQFF,TGTGCCAGCAGCCAAGAAGTCCTAATAGCGGGGGGAAGTGTGGATGAGCAGTTCTTC
.,TRBJ1-6,TRBV20-1,.,CSARGYRDNYNSPLHF,TGCAGTGCTAGAGGGTACAGGGATAACTATAATTCACCCCTCCACTTT
once,TRBJ2-1,TRBV9,.,CASSGIAVDSYNEQFF,TGTGCCAGCAGCGGAATAGCCGTAGACTCCTACAATGAGCAGTTCTTC
.,TRBJ2-1,TRBV4-1,.,CASSPGFYNEQFF,TGCGCCAGCAGCCCGGGATTCTACAATGAGCAGTTCTTC
.,TRBJ1-4,TRBV29-1,TRBD1,CSVMTGADEKLFF,TGCAGCGTTATGACAGGGGCGGATGAAAAACTGTTTTTT
.,TRBJ1-1,TRBV18,.,CASSPRLRGTEAFF,TGTGCCAGCTCACCTCGGTTGAGAGGGACTGAAGCTTTCTTT
.,TRBJ1-3,TRBV10-3,.,CAITPISGNTIYF,TGTGCCATCACCCCTATCTCTGGAAACACCATATATTTT
.,TRBJ2-3,TRBV20-1,.,CSARDIYESEAQYF,TGCAGTGCTAGAGATATCTACGAGAGTGAGGCGCAGTATTTT
.,TRBJ1-2,TRBV27,TRBD1,CASSLGGGAGDGYTF,TGTGCCAGCAGTTTAGGAGGGGGCGCAGGGGATGGCTACACCTTC
.,TRBJ2-2,TRBV27,TRBD2,CASSLMGGIAGELFF,TGTGCCAGCAGTTTAATGGGAGGGATTGCCGGGGAGCTGTTTTTT
.,TRBJ2-2,TRBV12-3/TRBV12-4,.,CASSPNEGTGELFF,TGTGCCAGCAGCCCAAACGAGGGCACCGGGGAGCTGTTTTTT
.,TRBJ1-5,TRBV5-8,.,CASSFREGDQPQHF,TGTGCCAGCAGCTTCAGAGAAGGCGATCAGCCCCAGCATTTT
few,TRBJ1-2,TRBV7-8,.,CASSLAGDGYTF,TGTGCCAGCAGCTTAGCGGGGGATGGCTACACCTTC
.,TRBJ1-1,TRBV5-1,.,CASSFLTVNTEAFF,TGCGCCAGCAGCTTCTTGACGGTAAACACTGAAGCTTTCTTT
.,TRBJ2-1,TRBV4-3,.,CASSQEMREFNNEQFF,TGCGCCAGCAGCCAAGAAATGAGGGAGTTCAACAATGAGCAGTTCTTC
.,TRBJ2-7,TRBV5-4,.,CASSLMNGAYEQYF,TGTGCCAGCAGCTTGATGAACGGGGCCTACGAGCAGTACTTC
.,TRBJ2-5,TRBV28,.,CASSLGVGGYETQYF,TGTGCCAGCAGTTTGGGGGTGGGAGGCTACGAGACCCAGTACTTC
.,TRBJ2-1,TRBV6-1,TRBD1,CASRAWTGGFLSYNEQFF,TGTGCCAGCAGAGCCTGGACAGGGGGCTTCCTCTCCTACAATGAGCAGTTCTTC
few,TRBJ1-1,TRBV4-2,.,CASSQGQWAQNTEAFF,TGTGCCAGCAGCCAGGGACAATGGGCCCAAAACACTGAAGCTTTCTTT
.,TRBJ2-1,TRBV20-1,TRBD2,CSAQGLANNEQFF,TGCAGTGCCCAGGGACTAGCGAACAATGAGCAGTTCTTC
.,TRBJ2-4,TRBV7-9,.,CASSDWTGRGAKNIQYF,TGTGCCAGCAGCGACTGGACAGGGAGGGGAGCCAAAAACATTCAGTACTTC
once,TRBJ1-2,TRBV2,.,CASSLSPRLSDWDGYTF,TGTGCCAGCAGTTTGAGCCCCCGCTTGAGTGACTGGGATGGCTACACCTTC
.,TRBJ2-1,TRBV24-1,.,CATTASSWGEQFF,TGTGCCACGACAGCGTCTAGTTGGGGTGAGCAGTTCTTC
.,TRBJ2-5,TRBV28,.,CASESVTQKYQETQYF,TGTGCCAGCGAGTCTGTGACCCAGAAATACCAAGAGACCCAGTACTTC
.,TRBJ1-3,TRBV4-1,.,CASSQDPQNTIYF,TGCGCCAGCAGCCAAGACCCTCAAAACACCATATATTTT
.,TRBJ2-1,TRBV5-1,TRBD2,CASSLDPYGGTLSSSYNEQFF,TGCGCCAGCAGCTTGGACCCATACGGGGGGACCCTCTCGAGCTCCTACAATGAGCAGTTCTTC
.,TRBJ2-1,TRBV24-1,.,CATSEIGEQFF,TGTGCCACCAGTGAAATCGGTGAGCAGTTCTTC
.,TRBJ2-7,TRBV4-1,.,CASSQGSEQYF,TGCGCCAGCAGCCAGGGGAGCGAGCAGTACTTC
.,TRBJ1-6,TRBV27,.,CASSLRATNSPLHF,TGTGCCAGCAGTTTAAGAGCAACTAATTCACCCCTCCACTTT
.,TRBJ2-1,TRBV5-6,TRBD2,CASSSSGASYNEQFF,TGTGCCAGCAGCTCTAGCGGGGCCTCCTACAATGAGCAGTTCTTC
.,TRBJ1-5,TRBV19,.,CASSGGVVQPQHF,TGTGCCAGTAGTGGAGGGGTGGTTCAGCCCCAGCATTTT
many,TRBJ2-7,TRBV5-6,.,CASSLGTYEQYF,TGTGCCAGCAGCTTAGGGACCTACGAGCAGTACTTC
.,TRBJ1-1,TRBV6-1,TRBD1,CASSFPGQGVAFF,TGTGCCAGCAGCTTTCCGGGACAGGGGGTCGCTTTCTTT
.,TRBJ2-1,TRBV6-5,.,CASSYGGAHNEQFF,TGTGCCAGCAGTTATGGGGGGGCCCACAATGAGCAGTTCTTC
.,TRBJ2-7,TRBV28,.,CASNSRGPLSYEQYF,TGTGCCAGCAACTCACGGGGGCCCCTATCCTACGAGCAGTACTTC
.,TRBJ1-1,TRBV6-5,TRBD1,CASSYEEGAWNTEAFF,TGTGCCAGCAGTTACGAGGAGGGGGCCTGGAACACTGAAGCTTTCTTT
.,TRBJ2-7,TRBV28,TRBD2,CASSKPGLAVQSVHEQYF,TGTGCCAGCAGTAAACCCGGACTAGCGGTGCAGTCCGTCCACGAGCAGTACTTC
.,TRBJ1-1,TRBV2,.,CATTGINLEAFF,TGTGCCACCACCGGGATAAACCTTGAAGCTTTCTTT
.,TRBJ2-5,TRBV29-1,TRBD1,CSVESRGGRETQYF,TGCAGCGTTGAATCGCGAGGGGGCCGAGAGACCCAGTACTTC
.,TRBJ2-2,TRBV29-1,.,CSVEDEAGELFF,TGCAGCGTTGAGGACGAGGCCGGGGAGCTGTTTTTT
.,TRBJ2-5,TRBV18,.,CASSPATTGLSGETQYF,TGTGCCAGCTCACCAGCTACGACAGGCCTTAGTGGAGAGACCCAGTACTTC
.,TRBJ2-1,TRBV7-9,.,CASSQIANEQFF,TGTGCCAGCAGCCAGATCGCGAATGAGCAGTTCTTC
few,TRBJ2-7,TRBV4-1,.,CASSQGTSSYKQYF,TGCGCCAGCAGCCAAGGGACGAGCTCCTACAAGCAGTACTTC
.,TRBJ2-1,TRBV5-1,.,CASRRDSYNEQFF,TGCGCCAGCAGAAGAGACTCCTACAATGAGCAGTTCTTC
.,TRBJ1-5,TRBV25-1,.,CASSLSGGGPQHF,TGTGCCAGCAGCCTGAGCGGCGGGGGGCCCCAGCATTTT
few,TRBJ2-3,TRBV20-1,TRBD2,CSARDLAGFTDTQYF,TGCAGTGCTAGAGATCTAGCGGGGTTCACAGATACGCAGTATTTT
few,TRBJ1-4,TRBV6-2/TRBV6-3,.,CASSYDGEKLFF,TGTGCCAGCAGTTACGATGGAGAAAAACTGTTTTTT
.,TRBJ1-2,TRBV19,.,CASSNPQGPARGYTF,TGTGCCAGTAGTAACCCCCAGGGACCGGCTCGGGGCTACACCTTC
.,TRBJ2-3,TRBV20-1,TRBD2,CSARDERGITDTQYF,TGCAGTGCTAGAGACGAGCGGGGGATCACAGATACGCAGTATTTT
.,TRBJ2-7,TRBV11-2,TRBD1,CASSLTGGGGDYEQYF,TGTGCCAGCAGCCTCACAGGGGGCGGAGGCGACTACGAGCAGTACTTC
.,TRBJ2-2,TRBV27,TRBD2,CASSLREGRKNTGELFF,TGTGCCAGCAGTTTGCGGGAGGGCCGAAAAAACACCGGGGAGCTGTTTTTT
.,TRBJ1-1,TRBV11-2,TRBD1,CASSAHQGDWTEAFF,TGTGCCAGCAGCGCCCATCAGGGGGATTGGACTGAAGCTTTCTTT